This T cell receptor beta chain was identified in a study of T cell changes during pregnancy in multiple sclerosis. Germline CDR1 SGHNT, CDR2 YENEEA. The CDR3 has 17 residues. Trimming removed 5 bases at V and 2 bases at J, with 18 bases between. Generated by immunoSEQ multiplex PCR, the TCRdb table keeps only in-frame clones and is missing some. The sample lists about 55,000 clones, over 80% occurring once. This TCR was sampled from a female donor with multiple sclerosis, enrolled in a pregnancy study. Here the sequenced sample was CD4+ T cells from peripheral blood mononuclear cells, taken in the first trimester of pregnancy. V and J are TRBV11-3 and TRBJ2-2; a weak D match, TRBD1 (5 bases). The CDR3 reads CASSHPWGRENTGELFF. The CDR3 bases are TGTGCCAGCAGCCACCCGTGGGGCAGGGAAAACACCGGGGAGCTGTTTTTT. The whole variable domain, remainder taken from reference TRBV11-3 and TRBJ2-2, is EAGVVQSPRYKIIEKKQPVAFWCNPISGHNTLYWYLQNLGQGPELLIRYENEEAVDDSQLPKDRFSAERLKGVDSTLKIQPAELGDSAVYLCASSHPWGRENTGELFFGEGSRLTVL.